A selection of T cell receptor beta chains follows, all from one sample in a study of shared clonotypes between healthy human individuals. TCRdb's copy holds only in-frame clones and misses some; the assay was immunoSEQ multiplex PCR. The sample holds 2,500,000 or so clones; 90% to 95% are singletons and the top ten take approximately 0.37%. The sequenced material came from naive CD4+ T cells from PBMCs. The receptors derive from a man aged 18 to 30 in good health. Some clones in this sample may be carry-over from other donors' samples. CDR3s include the opening cysteine and the closing phenylalanine or tryptophan. D genes are given only for firm matches. Size is omitted from some rows. Given values are once, few, many or a class for expanded clones.

d_call j_call clone_size v_call cdr3_nt cdr3_aa
TRBD1 TRBJ1-5 NA TRBV27 TGTGCCAGCAGCCCCATCGGACAGGGGAGGTTTCAGCCCCAGCATTTT CASSPIGQGRFQPQHF
TRBD2 TRBJ2-7 NA TRBV19 TGTGCCAGTAGTACACGTCGAAGCGCTAGCGGGGCGTACGAGCAGTACTTC CASSTRRSASGAYEQYF
TRBD1 TRBJ2-1 NA TRBV5-4 TGTGCCAGCAGCTTGGGGACGTCAGGGGGATACAATGAGCAGTTCTTC CASSLGTSGGYNEQFF
TRBD1 TRBJ2-6 NA TRBV27 TGTGCCAGCAGCGGGACAGCCTGGTCTGGGGCCAACGTCCTGACTTTC CASSGTAWSGANVLTF
NA TRBJ2-7 NA TRBV7-2 TGTGCCAGCAGCCTCCCCAGGGGTTCCTACGAGCAGTACTTC CASSLPRGSYEQYF
TRBD1 TRBJ1-3 few TRBV28 TGTGCCAGCAGACCCGCCGGGCAGGGGGACGGAAACACCATATATTTT CASRPAGQGDGNTIYF
NA TRBJ2-1 NA TRBV4-3 TGCGCCAGCAGCCAATCCAGGAGGGGGGGGGCGAAGTTCTTC CASSQSRRGGAKFF
NA TRBJ1-1 NA TRBV15 TGTGCCACCAGCAGAGATCGGGGTACAGACATGAACACTGAAGCTTTCTTT CATSRDRGTDMNTEAFF
TRBD1 TRBJ1-1 NA TRBV27 TGTGCCAGCAGTCTAACCTGGACAGGGGAGACTGAAGCTTTCTTT CASSLTWTGETEAFF
NA TRBJ2-1 NA TRBV7-2 TGTGCCAGCAGCTTATCAAGATACAATGAGCAGTTCTTC CASSLSRYNEQFF
TRBD1 TRBJ1-5 NA TRBV6-6 TGTGCCAGCAGTCCGGGACAGGAACAGCCCCAGCATTTT CASSPGQEQPQHF
NA TRBJ1-2 NA TRBV28 TGTGCCAGCAGTAGGGGCCTGGACCAAACTGGGAGCTATGGCTACACCTTC CASSRGLDQTGSYGYTF
TRBD2 TRBJ2-5 once TRBV5-4 TGTGCCAGCAGCTCCAAGACTAGCGGCGGGGAGACCCAGTACTTC CASSSKTSGGETQYF
TRBD2 TRBJ2-7 NA TRBV5-5 TGTGCCAGCAGCCAAGGACTAGCGGGAGAGTACTTC CASSQGLAGEYF
NA TRBJ2-3 NA TRBV12-5 TGTGCTAGTGGTTTGGTAGTGGGGCCTGATACAGATACGCAGTATTTT CASGLVVGPDTDTQYF
NA TRBJ2-1 NA TRBV6-5 TGTGCCAGCAGTTACCAACCTAGAGTGGGCTACAATGAGCAGTTCTTC CASSYQPRVGYNEQFF
NA TRBJ2-2 NA TRBV12-5 TGTGCTAGTGGTTTGTCTGGGAAAAACACCGGGGAGCTGTTTTTT CASGLSGKNTGELFF
NA TRBJ1-4 NA TRBV28 TGTGCCAGCAGTTTATCTACACGTGGTCTGGTTAATGAAAAACTGTTTTTT CASSLSTRGLVNEKLFF
NA TRBJ2-3 once TRBV11-2 TGTGCCAGCAGCTTAGCTGTTAGGCGCACAGATACGCAGTATTTT CASSLAVRRTDTQYF
TRBD2 TRBJ2-3 NA TRBV5-8 TGTGCCAGCAGCTTGGCCGTTAGCGGGCGAACCACAGATACGCAGTATTTT CASSLAVSGRTTDTQYF
NA TRBJ2-7 NA TRBV18 TGTGCCAGCTCACCAATCCCAAGCTCCTACGAGCAGTACTTC CASSPIPSSYEQYF
NA TRBJ2-7 NA TRBV28 TGTGCCAGCAGCTGGAATAAGACTCCCTACGAGCAGTACTTC CASSWNKTPYEQYF
NA TRBJ1-5 few TRBV2 TGTGCCAGCAGTGATTTTCAGGCTCATCAGCCCCAGCATTTT CASSDFQAHQPQHF
TRBD2 TRBJ2-1 NA TRBV4-1 TGCGCCAGCAGCCCAGGGACTAGCGGGGCGACCTACAATGAGCAGTTCTTC CASSPGTSGATYNEQFF
TRBD2 TRBJ2-3 once TRBV5-1 TGCGCCAGCAGGAGACTAGCGACCACAGATACGCAGTATTTT CASRRLATTDTQYF
NA TRBJ1-5 NA TRBV18 TGTGCCAGCTCAGGGGAGGGAGGAGTGTATCAGCCCCAGCATTTT CASSGEGGVYQPQHF
NA TRBJ2-5 once TRBV2 TGTGCCAGCAGTGAAGCGGGGGTGGGACGGGAGACCCAGTACTTC CASSEAGVGRETQYF
TRBD2 TRBJ2-1 NA TRBV9 TGTGCCAGCGCAGACAGCGGGAGGAGCTCCTACAATGAGCAGTTCTTC CASADSGRSSYNEQFF
TRBD2 TRBJ2-5 NA TRBV29-1 TGCAGCGTTGTGGGACTAGCGGGAGGTTCGGGGACCCAGTACTTC CSVVGLAGGSGTQYF
NA TRBJ2-7 NA TRBV29-1 TGCAGCGCAACCGACAGATACGAGCAGTACTTC CSATDRYEQYF